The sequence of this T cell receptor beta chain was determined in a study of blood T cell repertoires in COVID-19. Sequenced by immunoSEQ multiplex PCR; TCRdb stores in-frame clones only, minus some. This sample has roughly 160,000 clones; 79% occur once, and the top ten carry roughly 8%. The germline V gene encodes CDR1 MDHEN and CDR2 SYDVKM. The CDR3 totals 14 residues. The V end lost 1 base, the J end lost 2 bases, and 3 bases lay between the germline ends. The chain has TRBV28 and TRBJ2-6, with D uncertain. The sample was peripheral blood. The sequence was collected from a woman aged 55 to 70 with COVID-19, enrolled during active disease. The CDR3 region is CASSLSTGANVLTF. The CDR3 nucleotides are TGTGCCAGCAGTTTATCAACTGGGGCCAACGTCCTGACTTTC.